This is a list of T cell receptor beta chains from one sample in a study of cytomegalovirus exposure and HLA in healthy donors. Sequencing was performed with immunoSEQ multiplex PCR; in TCRdb, only in-frame clones are kept and a portion is missing. The sample includes roughly 100,000 clones, around 75% of them seen just once. The sequenced sample was PBMCs. The receptor source for this set is a man aged 40-50 years in good health and CMV-seronegative. CDR3s include the opening cysteine and the closing phenylalanine or tryptophan. Fields, in order: J gene, D gene, V gene, clone size, CDR3 DNA, CDR3 protein. D genes are given only for firm matches. Only some rows state a clone size, as once, few, many or a class for expanded clones.

TRBJ2-7 - TRBV18 - TGTGCCAGCTCACCAACTAGTAGTAACGAGCAGTACTTC CASSPTSSNEQYF
TRBJ1-6 - TRBV11-2 - TGTGCCAGCAGCTTAGAATCGGGGCAGGGGAGCTCCTATAATTCACCCCTCCACTTT CASSLESGQGSSYNSPLHF
TRBJ1-2 - TRBV7-9 few TGTGCCAGCAGCTTAAACAGGGAGGGCTACACCTTC CASSLNREGYTF
TRBJ1-3 - TRBV30 - TGTGCCTGCACCCAAACAGGGTTCCCTGGAAACACCATATATTTT CACTQTGFPGNTIYF
TRBJ2-2 - TRBV7-2 - TGTGCCAGCAGCTTCGACAGGAACACCGGGGAGCTGTTTTTT CASSFDRNTGELFF
TRBJ2-7 TRBD2 TRBV5-6 - TGTGCCAGCAGCTTGGGGTGGCCTAGCGGGGGGGCTGGCGAGCAGTACTTC CASSLGWPSGGAGEQYF
TRBJ2-7 - TRBV27 - TGTGCCAGCAGTCCCGGTTTCTCCTACGAGCAGTACTTC CASSPGFSYEQYF
TRBJ2-1 TRBD1 TRBV7-9 - TGTGCCAGCAGCCCAAGGACAGGGGCCTACAATGAGCAGTTCTTC CASSPRTGAYNEQFF
TRBJ1-1 - TRBV10-1 - TGCGCCAGCAGTGAGTCGGAAAGGAGTGAAGCTTTCTTT CASSESERSEAFF
TRBJ1-3 - TRBV2 - TGTGCCAGCAGAACCTCGGGGGGAAACACCATATATTTT CASRTSGGNTIYF